The clone carrying this TCR beta chain turned up a few times. The antigen remains undetermined. The data are from a study of blood T cells in healthy people across ages. On the study more broadly: Template switching caught about one barcoded beta molecule for each two T cells.

Study conclusions and caveats: In long-lived donors, naive CD4+ cell counts and diversity exceeded those of aged donors. PBMCs that were unsorted prevented a conclusive naive versus antigen-experienced comparison.

The CDR3 length is 13 residues. The germline CDR1 and CDR2 sequences are ENHRY and SYGVKD. Trimming took off 0 bases at V and 8 bases at J, with 10 bases between the two ends. A second PCR of about 6 to 12 cycles used a sample-barcoded 5' primer and a J-beta primer mix. TCRdb re-called the 5' RACE reads with MiXCR, one entry per CDR3 protein. The profile shows roughly 1,500,000 distinct CDR3 sequences, approximately 32% of them singletons. The sequenced sample consisted of blood. This receptor was obtained from a woman in her thirties in good health. The rearrangement uses TRBV10-3 and TRBJ1-2; weak D call: TRBD1 (6 bases). The CDR3 reads CAISESTGRGYTF. The CDR3 DNA is TGTGCCATCAGTGAGTCCACAGGGAGGGGCTACACCTTC.